One and the same sample provided the 15 T cell receptor beta chains below, sequenced in a study of blood T cells in healthy people across ages. A second PCR, run for roughly 7 to 12 cycles, used a sample-barcoded 5' primer plus a J-beta primer mix. TCRdb independently ran MiXCR on the 5' RACE reads; one entry per CDR3 protein. The repertoire has 1.2 million to 1.5 million distinct CDR3 sequences, approximately 63% of them found once; the top ten carry 6.5% to 8.5%. What was sequenced was blood. The origin of the receptors is a man aged 18-30 years in good health.

This clonotype came up a few times. V gene TRBV27 combines with J gene TRBJ1-6; D unclear. The CDR3 contains 12 residues. The V gene's germline CDR1 is MNHEY and CDR2 SMNVEV (reference sequence). Trimming shortened V by 5 bases and J by 6 bases, and 5 bases separated the two germline ends. The CDR3 sequence: CASSGFNSPLHF. The CDR3 DNA reads TGTGCCAGCAGTGGTTTTAATTCACCCCTCCACTTT.

The CDR3: CASSSDLGLAGDGTDTQYF. The DNA of the CDR3 is TGCGCCAGCAGCTCTGACCTCGGACTAGCGGGGGATGGCACAGATACGCAGTATTTT. This chain links TRBV5-1 with TRBJ2-3; 13 nucleotides line up with TRBD2. Trimming cost V 3 bases and J 1 base; bases outside gene matches: 11. The CDR3 covers 19 residues. The germline V gene encodes CDR1 SGHRS and CDR2 YFSETQ.

This clonotype was observed a few times. The chain carries TRBV29-1 and TRBJ1-1, with D possibly matching TRBD1 (5 bases). This CDR3 comprises 14 residues. Germline CDR1 SQVTM, CDR2 ANQGSEA. Between the trimmed V and J ends, which lost 2 bases and 5 bases, there was a span of 15 bases. CDR3 in DNA: TGCAGCGTTGAAATAAACGGGGGGGAAACTGAAGCTTTCTTT. This translates into CSVEINGGETEAFF.

The table lists this clonotype with a few counts. This rearrangement joins TRBV20-1 to TRBJ2-5; 7 bases are shared with TRBD1. The CDR3 totals 13 residues. The V and J ends lost 3 bases and 1 base, in that order; junction bases with no gene match: 2. Germline V CDR1 and CDR2: DFQATT, SNEGSKA (reference sequence). As DNA, the CDR3 is TGCAGTGCTAGTAACAGGGGCCAAGAGACCCAGTACTTC. It codes for CSASNRGQETQYF.

This chain connects TRBV20-1 to TRBJ2-7, with 7 bases matching TRBD2. Trimming cost V 5 bases and J 0 bases; bases outside gene matches: 7. The CDR3 covers 14 residues. Germline V CDR1 and CDR2: DFQATT, SNEGSKA (reference sequence). This CDR3 is CSAASGAASYEQYF. The CDR3 region has the DNA TGCAGTGCTGCCAGCGGGGCCGCCTCCTACGAGCAGTACTTC.

This chain uses TRBV20-1 with TRBJ1-5, with 9 bases matching TRBD1. In germline, CDR1 is DFQATT, CDR2 SNEGSKA (reference sequence). The trim removed 6 bases at V and 1 base at J, leaving 10 bases unmatched. This CDR3 comprises 16 residues. The DNA for the CDR3 is TGCAGTGCCCCCACAGGGGGCGCCCCGAGCAATCAGCCCCAGCATTTT. It is translated as CSAPTGGAPSNQPQHF.

V gene TRBV4-2 combines with J gene TRBJ2-3, with 9 positions matching TRBD2. CDR3 length equals 16 residues. Losses at the gene ends were 0 bases for V and 10 bases for J; bases not matched to a gene: 11. Germline V gene sequence: CDR1 LGHNA, CDR2 YNFKEQ. CDR3 sequence reads: CASSQDGLAPSGAQYF. In DNA form, the CDR3 reads TGTGCCAGCAGCCAAGACGGACTAGCGCCCTCGGGGGCGCAGTATTTT.

The chain has TRBV7-2 and TRBJ2-3; the D is unclear. This CDR3 has 15 amino acids. V was pared by 3 bases and J by 2 bases, with 12 bases between. In germline, CDR1 is SGHTA, CDR2 FQGNSA. The CDR3 spells CASSLTRWYTDTQYF. The DNA for the CDR3 is TGTGCCAGCAGCTTGACCCGCTGGTACACAGATACGCAGTATTTT.

This clonotype was counted a single time. J is TRBJ2-1 and V is TRBV6-6; the match to TRBD1 covers 8 bases. Germline CDR1 is MNHNY and CDR2 is SVGAGI (reference sequence). The V segment lost 5 bases and the J segment 14 bases; nucleotides outside the gene matches: 8. The CDR3 has 12 residues. The CDR3 is CASSLFRTGKFF. The CDR3 DNA sequence: TGTGCCAGCAGTCTTTTCCGGACAGGGAAGTTCTTC.

This sequence joins TRBV5-1 and TRBJ2-5; TRBD1 aligns across 7 bases. V lost 1 base and J lost 2; bases outside the gene matches: 5. CDR1 and CDR2 from the germline V gene are SGHRS and YFSETQ. This CDR3 contains 15 residues. The CDR3 protein is CASSLSGTAQETQYF. CDR3 DNA: TGCGCCAGCAGCTTGTCGGGGACAGCTCAAGAGACCCAGTACTTC.

The chain couples TRBV6-5 to TRBJ2-5, with 8 bases matching TRBD2. The CDR3 extends over 16 amino acids. Trimming took 0 bases from V and 1 from J; bases not matched to a gene: 4. Germline CDR1 is MNHEY and CDR2 is SVGAGI. CDR3 in DNA: TGTGCCAGCAGTTACTCCTCGGCGGGAGGCCAAGAGACCCAGTACTTC. Protein sequence: CASSYSSAGGQETQYF.

The genes are TRBV2 and TRBJ1-1, with a weak D call TRBD1 (5 bases). In germline, CDR1 is SNHLY, CDR2 FYNNEI. V was clipped by 2 bases and J by 0 bases, with 13 bases between them. This CDR3 region has 16 residues. CDR3 DNA sequence: TGTGCCAGCAGTGAACAGGGAGTCAGGATGAACACTGAAGCTTTCTTT. This gives the protein CASSEQGVRMNTEAFF.

V and J are TRBV14 and TRBJ2-2; D gene unclear. This CDR3 has 16 residues. V was pared by 0 bases and J by 4 bases, with 12 bases between. CDR1 and CDR2 from the germline V gene are SGHDN and FVKESK. This CDR3 is CASSQDQALSTGELFF. CDR3 DNA: TGTGCCAGCAGCCAAGATCAGGCGTTGAGCACCGGGGAGCTGTTTTTT.

This clonotype was seen a handful of times. This rearrangement joins TRBV6-5 to TRBJ2-5, with D uncertain. With 4 bases removed from V and 5 bases from J, the gap between germline ends came to 11 bases. This CDR3 is 13 amino acids long. Germline lookup yields CDR1 MNHEY and CDR2 SVGAGI. DNA of the CDR3: TGTGCCAGCAGTTCCCGCAACCGGGAGACCCAGTACTTC. Translated, it gives CASSSRNRETQYF.

The chain couples TRBV27 to TRBJ2-2, with D possibly TRBD1 on 6 matching bases. Trimming stripped 3 bases from V and 0 bases from J, with 11 bases between. The germline V gene has CDR1 MNHEY and CDR2 SMNVEV (reference sequence). The CDR3 has 16 residues. The CDR3 DNA reads as TGTGCCAGCAGTTTTTTAGGGGGAGCGAACACCGGGGAGCTGTTTTTT. Amino acid sequence: CASSFLGGANTGELFF.